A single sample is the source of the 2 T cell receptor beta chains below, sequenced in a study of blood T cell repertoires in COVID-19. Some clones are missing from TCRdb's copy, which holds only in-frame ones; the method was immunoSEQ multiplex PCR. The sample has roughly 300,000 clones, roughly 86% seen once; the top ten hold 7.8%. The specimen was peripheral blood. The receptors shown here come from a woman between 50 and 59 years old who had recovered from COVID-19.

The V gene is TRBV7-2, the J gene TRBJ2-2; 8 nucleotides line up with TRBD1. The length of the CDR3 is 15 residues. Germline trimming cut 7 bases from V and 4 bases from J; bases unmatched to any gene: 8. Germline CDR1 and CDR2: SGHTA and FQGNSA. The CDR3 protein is CASTLDRVATGELFF. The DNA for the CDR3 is TGTGCCAGCACCCTGGACAGGGTGGCCACCGGGGAGCTGTTTTTT.

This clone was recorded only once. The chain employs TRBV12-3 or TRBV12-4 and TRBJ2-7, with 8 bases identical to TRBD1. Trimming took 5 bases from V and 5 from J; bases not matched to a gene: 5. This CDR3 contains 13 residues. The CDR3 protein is CASSPGDRNEQYF. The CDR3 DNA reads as TGTGCCAGCAGTCCGGGGGACAGGAACGAGCAGTACTTC.